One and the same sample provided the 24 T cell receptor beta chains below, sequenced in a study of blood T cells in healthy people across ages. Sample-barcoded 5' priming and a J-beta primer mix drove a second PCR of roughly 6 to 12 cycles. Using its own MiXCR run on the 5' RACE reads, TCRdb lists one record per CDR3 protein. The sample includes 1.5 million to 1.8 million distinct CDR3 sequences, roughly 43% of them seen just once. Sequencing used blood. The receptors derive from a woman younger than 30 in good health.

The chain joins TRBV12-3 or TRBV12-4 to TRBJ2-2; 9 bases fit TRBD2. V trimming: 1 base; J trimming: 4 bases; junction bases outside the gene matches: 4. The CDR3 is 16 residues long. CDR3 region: CASSLVGGGVTGELFF. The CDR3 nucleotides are TGTGCCAGCAGTTTAGTCGGCGGGGGGGTCACCGGGGAGCTGTTTTTT.

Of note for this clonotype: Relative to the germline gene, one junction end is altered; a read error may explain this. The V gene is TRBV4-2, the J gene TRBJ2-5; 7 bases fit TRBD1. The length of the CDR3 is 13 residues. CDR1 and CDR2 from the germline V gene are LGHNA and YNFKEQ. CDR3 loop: CANSQGVTNEQYF. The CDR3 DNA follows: TGTGCCAACAGCCAGGGGGTTACCAATGAGCAGTACTTC.

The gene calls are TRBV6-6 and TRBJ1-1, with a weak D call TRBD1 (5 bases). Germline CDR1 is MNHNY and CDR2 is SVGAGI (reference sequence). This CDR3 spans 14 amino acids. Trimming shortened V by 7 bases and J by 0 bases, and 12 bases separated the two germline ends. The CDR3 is CASIGESVNTEAFF. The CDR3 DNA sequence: TGTGCCAGCATAGGGGAGAGCGTGAACACTGAAGCTTTCTTT.

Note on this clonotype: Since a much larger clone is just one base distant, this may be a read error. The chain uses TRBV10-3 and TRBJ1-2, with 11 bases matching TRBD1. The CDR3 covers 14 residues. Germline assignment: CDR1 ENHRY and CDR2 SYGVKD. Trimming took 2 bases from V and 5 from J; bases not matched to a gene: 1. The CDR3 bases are TGTGCCATCAGTGAGGGACAGGGGGCGTATGGCTACACCTTC. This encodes CAISEGQGAYGYTF.

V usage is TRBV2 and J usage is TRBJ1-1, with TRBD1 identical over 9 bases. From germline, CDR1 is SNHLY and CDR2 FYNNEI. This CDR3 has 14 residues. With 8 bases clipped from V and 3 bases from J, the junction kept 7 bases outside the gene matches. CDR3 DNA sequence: TGTGCCAGCTCCCGGGACAGGGTTGACACTGAAGCTTTCTTT. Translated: CASSRDRVDTEAFF.

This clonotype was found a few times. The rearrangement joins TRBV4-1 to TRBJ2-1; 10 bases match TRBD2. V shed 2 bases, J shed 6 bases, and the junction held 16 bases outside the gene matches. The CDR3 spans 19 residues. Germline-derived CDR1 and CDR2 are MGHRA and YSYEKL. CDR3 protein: CASSQLRWVLAGDLNEQFF. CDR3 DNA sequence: TGCGCCAGCAGCCAACTCCGTTGGGTGCTAGCGGGGGACCTCAATGAGCAGTTCTTC.

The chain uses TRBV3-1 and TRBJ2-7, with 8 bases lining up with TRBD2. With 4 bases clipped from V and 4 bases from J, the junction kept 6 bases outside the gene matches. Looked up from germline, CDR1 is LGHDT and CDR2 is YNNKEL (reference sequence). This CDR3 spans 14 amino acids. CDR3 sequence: CASSPPGLGYEQYF. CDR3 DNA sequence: TGTGCCAGCAGCCCTCCGGGACTAGGGTACGAGCAGTACTTC.

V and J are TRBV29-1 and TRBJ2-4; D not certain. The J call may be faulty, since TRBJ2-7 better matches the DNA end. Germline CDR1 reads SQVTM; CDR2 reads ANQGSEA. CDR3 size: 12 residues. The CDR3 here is CSVEEAGNEQYF. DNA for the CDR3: TGCAGCGTTGAAGAAGCTGGAAACGAGCAGTACTTC.

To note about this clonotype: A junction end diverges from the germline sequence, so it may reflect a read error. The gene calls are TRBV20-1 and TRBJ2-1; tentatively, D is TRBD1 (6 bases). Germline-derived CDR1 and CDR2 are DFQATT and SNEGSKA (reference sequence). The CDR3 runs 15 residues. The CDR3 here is CSARSTGSSHNEQFF. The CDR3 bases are TGCAGTGCTCGCTCCACAGGGAGCTCCCACAATGAGCAGTTCTTC.

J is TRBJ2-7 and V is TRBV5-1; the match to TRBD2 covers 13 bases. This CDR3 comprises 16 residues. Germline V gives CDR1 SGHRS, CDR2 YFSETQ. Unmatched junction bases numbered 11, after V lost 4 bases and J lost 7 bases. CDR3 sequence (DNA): TGCGCCAGCAGCGAGGGACTAGCGGGGAGCTACAATGAGCAGTACTTC. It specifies CASSEGLAGSYNEQYF. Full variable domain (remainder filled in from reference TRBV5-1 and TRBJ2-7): KAGVTQTPRYLIKTRGQQVTLSCSPISGHRSVSWYQQTPGQGLQFLFEYFSETQRNKGNFPGRFSGRQFSNSRSEMNVSTLELGDSALYLCASSEGLAGSYNEQYFGPGTRLTVT.

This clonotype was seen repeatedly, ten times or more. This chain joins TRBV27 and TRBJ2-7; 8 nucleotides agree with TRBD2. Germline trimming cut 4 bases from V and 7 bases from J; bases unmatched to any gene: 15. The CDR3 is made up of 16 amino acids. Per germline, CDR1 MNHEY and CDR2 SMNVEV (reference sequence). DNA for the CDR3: TGTGCCAGCAGTTCCCCCAGGACGGGAGGGAACAATGAGCAGTACTTC. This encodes CASSSPRTGGNNEQYF.

The CDR3 protein is CASSPSEGPSQETQFF. Here the CDR3 DNA reads TGTGCCAGCAGCCCGAGCGAGGGACCATCCCAAGAGACCCAGTTCTTC. The chain couples TRBV7-8 to TRBJ2-5, with D perhaps assigned TRBD1 or TRBD2 (5 bases each). The end of the DNA fits TRBJ2-1 better, so the J call may be wrong. Germline lookup yields CDR1 SGHVS and CDR2 FQNEAQ. The CDR3 covers 16 residues.

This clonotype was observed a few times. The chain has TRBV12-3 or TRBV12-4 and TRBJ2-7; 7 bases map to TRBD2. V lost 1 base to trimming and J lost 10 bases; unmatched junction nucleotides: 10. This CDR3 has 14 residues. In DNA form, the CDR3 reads TGTGCCAGCAGTTTAGACGGGGGAGCGGGAACCCAGTACTTC. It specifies CASSLDGGAGTQYF.

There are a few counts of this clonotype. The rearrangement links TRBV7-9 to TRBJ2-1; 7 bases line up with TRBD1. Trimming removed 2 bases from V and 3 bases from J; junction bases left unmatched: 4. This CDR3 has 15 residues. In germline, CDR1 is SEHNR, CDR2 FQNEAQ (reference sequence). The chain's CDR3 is CASSLSWDSYNEQFF. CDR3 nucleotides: TGTGCCAGCAGCTTATCTTGGGACAGCTACAATGAGCAGTTCTTC.

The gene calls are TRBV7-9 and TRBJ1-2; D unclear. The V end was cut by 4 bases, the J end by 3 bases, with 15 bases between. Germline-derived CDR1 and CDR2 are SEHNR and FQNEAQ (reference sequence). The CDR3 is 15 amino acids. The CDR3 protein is CASSSRTGSYYGYTF. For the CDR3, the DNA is TGTGCCAGCAGCTCTAGGACCGGGTCGTACTATGGCTACACCTTC.

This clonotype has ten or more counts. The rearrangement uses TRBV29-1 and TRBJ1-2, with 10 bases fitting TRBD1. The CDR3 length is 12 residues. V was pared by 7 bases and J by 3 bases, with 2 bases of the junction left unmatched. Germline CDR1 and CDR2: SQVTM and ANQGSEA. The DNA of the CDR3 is TGCAGCGCCGGACAGGGGGACTATGGCTACACCTTC. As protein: CSAGQGDYGYTF.

This chain's CDR3 is CSVGPDTQYF. The CDR3 DNA follows: TGCAGCGTCGGCCCAGATACGCAGTATTTT. This rearrangement joins TRBV29-1 to TRBJ2-3; D is unresolved. The V end lost 6 bases, the J end lost 4 bases, and 5 bases lay between the germline ends. Germline V gives CDR1 SQVTM, CDR2 ANQGSEA. The CDR3 runs 10 residues.

Here the CDR3 reads CASVTGAGEQYF. CDR3 in DNA: TGTGCCAGCGTAACAGGGGCAGGCGAGCAGTACTTC. The V and J genes are TRBV6-5 and TRBJ2-7; 7 positions agree with TRBD1. The trim removed 8 bases at V and 6 bases at J, leaving 7 bases unmatched. The CDR3 length is 12 residues. Looked up from germline, CDR1 is MNHEY and CDR2 is SVGAGI.

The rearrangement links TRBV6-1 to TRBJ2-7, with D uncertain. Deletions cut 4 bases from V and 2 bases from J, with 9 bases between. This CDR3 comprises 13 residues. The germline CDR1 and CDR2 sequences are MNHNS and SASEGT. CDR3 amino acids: CASSVAQTYEQYF. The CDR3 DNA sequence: TGTGCCAGCAGTGTGGCCCAGACCTACGAGCAGTACTTC.

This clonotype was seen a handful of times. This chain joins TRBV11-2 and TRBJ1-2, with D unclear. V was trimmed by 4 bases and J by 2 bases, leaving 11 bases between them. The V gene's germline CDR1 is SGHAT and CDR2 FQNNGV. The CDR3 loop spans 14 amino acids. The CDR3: CASSSGVGNYGYTF. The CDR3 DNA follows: TGTGCCAGCAGCTCCGGGGTGGGGAACTATGGCTACACCTTC. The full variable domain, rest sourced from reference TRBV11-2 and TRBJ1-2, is EAGVAQSPRYKIIEKRQSVAFWCNPISGHATLYWYQQILGQGPKLLIQFQNNGVVDDSQLPKDRFSAERLKGVDSTLKIQPAKLEDSAVYLCASSSGVGNYGYTFGSGTRLTVV.

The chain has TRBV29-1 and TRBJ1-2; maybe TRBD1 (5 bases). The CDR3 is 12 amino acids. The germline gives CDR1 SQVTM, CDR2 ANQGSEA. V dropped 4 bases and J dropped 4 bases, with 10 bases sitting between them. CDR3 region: CSVGGESYGYTF. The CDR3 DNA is TGCAGCGTTGGGGGGGAAAGCTATGGCTACACCTTC.

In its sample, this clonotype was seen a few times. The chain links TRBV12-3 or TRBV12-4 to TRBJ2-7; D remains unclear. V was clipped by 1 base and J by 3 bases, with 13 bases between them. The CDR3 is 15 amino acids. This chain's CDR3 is CASSLGVGSRYEQYF. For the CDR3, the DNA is TGTGCCAGCAGTTTAGGAGTAGGGTCTCGCTACGAGCAGTACTTC.

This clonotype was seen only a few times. CDR3 residues: CASNPGGDTQYF. The DNA for the CDR3 is TGTGCCAGCAACCCGGGGGGAGATACGCAGTATTTT. The chain links TRBV12-3 or TRBV12-4 to TRBJ2-3; 7 nucleotides agree with TRBD2. The trim removed 7 bases at V and 5 bases at J, leaving 3 bases unmatched. The CDR3 covers 12 residues.

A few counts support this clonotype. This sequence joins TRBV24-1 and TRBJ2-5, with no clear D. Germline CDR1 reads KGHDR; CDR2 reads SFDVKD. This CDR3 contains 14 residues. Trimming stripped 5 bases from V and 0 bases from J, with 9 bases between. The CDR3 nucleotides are TGTGCCACCAGTGGGGGAAGCTACCAAGAGACCCAGTACTTC. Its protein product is CATSGGSYQETQYF.